This T cell receptor (beta chain) stems from a study of blood T cells in healthy people across ages (dated by TCRdb to about 2015). Looking at the study overall: In model experiments, template switching captured about one uniquely barcoded TCR beta cDNA molecule for every two T cells. To track age-related changes in TCR beta repertoire diversity, the study relied on deep sequencing normalized with unique cDNA molecular identifiers. Four age groups were formed from the donors: young (average about 16 years), middle-aged (more than 35), aged (roughly 59) and long-lived (around 80). The study analyzed two additional independent replicas of 1 million unique cDNA reads from the same blood draw for two donors, one aged 18 to 30 and one aged 80 or older.

Libraries were built with 5' RACE. Sequencing was performed on an Illumina HiSeq 2500. A second PCR of about 7 to 12 cycles was run with a J-beta primer mix and a sample-barcoded 5' primer. A unique molecular identifier was introduced onto each TCR beta cDNA molecule by a template-switch 5' adaptor carrying 12 random nucleotides. Each sample yielded at least 2.5 million CDR3-containing paired-end reads. First-strand cDNA synthesis was performed from all RNA using the Mint cDNA synthesis kit, with priming by a TRBC-specific oligonucleotide. Following uracil-DNA glycosylase treatment, a first 18-cycle PCR with universal primers M1SS and BC2_uni_R was performed on all cDNA. In the paper's pipeline: Each sample was normalized by randomly selecting 1 million high-quality reads, each carrying a distinct molecular identifier. Reads with shared molecular identifiers were discarded instead of being binned into consensus sequences. MiTCR, run with a Q25 quality threshold and the strictest error-elimination algorithm, handled CDR3 identification, clonotype clustering and error correction. Lower-bound total TCR beta diversity was estimated with a nonparametric unseen species model using Euler transformation. TCRdb ran its own pipeline on the public reads, namely fastp trimming at Q25 and MiXCR clone calling, and kept in-frame beta chains. All rows with the same CDR3 protein become a single entry with the most common DNA and genes. These V and J calls originate from TCRdb's pipeline instead of the authors' own analysis. The sample includes about 1 million distinct CDR3 sequences, with approximately 25% observed a single time. Jointly, the top ten make up approximately 0.79% of the sample.

Regarding this clonotype: The target of this receptor is not known. No much larger clonotype is one base removed from it; base qualities were not supplied.

Reading from cysteine to phenylalanine, the CDR3 counts 16 amino acids. Only the CDR3 region is kept as DNA, spanning 48 bases read in frame from base 1. Trimming removed 8 bases from V and 7 bases from J; the gene matches leave 17 bases unexplained. The germline V gene supplies CDR1 MDHEN and CDR2 SYDVKM. The roughly 39 donors, aged 6 to 90 years, were systemically healthy Caucasian individuals from Russia. Each donor gave ten milliliters of peripheral blood, collected into EDTA-treated Vacutainer tubes. PBMCs were isolated by Ficoll-Paque density-gradient centrifugation, with at least 7 million obtained per sample. Total RNA was extracted from PBMCs with Trizol reagent, with at least 5.5 micrograms obtained per sample. For every donor, flow cytometry on a PBMC aliquot measured the percentage of naive CD45RAhigh/CD27high T cells. Broad study findings and their caveats: A strong correlation was found between observed TCR beta diversity and the percentage of naive T cells measured by flow cytometry. Observed TCR beta diversity per million T cells fell roughly linearly with age, and a significant reduction was already apparent by age around 39. Because donor CMV infection status was unknown, age-related changes in expanded clonotypes were potentially confounded. Estimates of total diversity from one million sequenced T cells were regarded as lower bounds and underestimates. Compared with the aged group, the long-lived group had more naive CD4+ T cells, fewer expanded clones and increased TCR diversity, suggesting age selection. Since profiling was done on bulk unsorted PBMCs, naive and antigen-experienced compartments could not be conclusively compared.

These sequences were also reported in another study, on T cells of mothers and their children. The second paper states: Nine systemically healthy Caucasian individuals served as donors, namely three mothers together with their six children. cDNA synthesis consumed the entire amount of extracted RNA, loaded at around 1.4 ug RNA in each 15 ul reaction. In the second PCR, the M1S primer introduced both the sample barcodes and 2-4 random nucleotides. Each mother yielded over 9.5 million TCR beta CDR3 reads and each child 2.5 million to 3 million reads. Thymic selection shapes the output of TCR recombination in a similar way in related and unrelated pairs, and inherited differences have a minor effect. Normalized repertoire overlap was always found to be slightly, but never significantly, higher in related mother-child pairs than in unrelated mother-child pairs. Persistent microchimeric T cell clones were not detected, at a sensitivity of about 99 clones per million clonotypes. Deep NGS was used in the study to compare the TCR beta repertoires of mothers and children and to look for features that separate related mother-child pairs from unrelated individuals. The mean age was 40 +/- 4 years for the mothers and about 10 +/- 4 years for the children. Libraries were sequenced on Illumina HiSeq 2000 with 100+100 nt paired-end reads after adapter ligation with NEBNext reagents. To prevent cross-contamination, the mother and child libraries were prepared one month apart and sequenced in separate runs. Each donor had between roughly 450,000 and 2,100,000 distinct TCR beta clonotypes identified. Naive TCR beta clonotypes were estimated from low-frequency clonotypes matched to each donor's FACS-determined naive share, without sorting.

Sequenced: blood. The receptor comes from a girl aged 2 to 9 in good health. The chain links TRBV28 with TRBJ2-4; TRBD2 agrees with 7 junctional bases. The DNA sequence is given as TGTGCCAGCCAATTTAGCGGGTCTAAGGAGTCCAACATTCAGTACTTC. Its protein reads: CASQFSGSKESNIQYF. With all but the CDR3 taken from the reference TRBV28 and TRBJ2-4 genes, the full variable domain is: DVKVTQSSRYLVKRTGEKVFLECVQDMDHENMFWYRQDPGLGLRLIYFSYDVKMKEKGDIPEGYSVSREKKERFSLILESASTNQTSMYLCASQFSGSKESNIQYFGAGTRLSVL.